The entry below gives a single TCR beta chain sequence along with its context. The target antigen is unknown. This sample stems from a study of blood T cells in healthy people across ages. Study conclusions and caveats: As naive T cell percentage varied, TCR beta diversity correlated strongly with it. The recorded TCR beta diversity per million T cells decreased in a roughly linear manner with age. Researchers deemed the diversity estimates from one million T cells underestimates.

CDR3 length: 15 amino acids. V dropped 2 bases and J dropped 1; count of bases not matched to a gene: 4. The germline V gene encodes CDR1 MGHRA and CDR2 YSYEKL. A second PCR, run for roughly 7 to 12 cycles, used a sample-barcoded 5' primer plus a J-beta primer mix. Via MiXCR, TCRdb re-called the 5' RACE reads, giving one row per CDR3 protein. The sample carries about 1,800,000 distinct CDR3 sequences, roughly 30% recorded once. This receptor was obtained from a woman between 25 and 40 years old in good health. The material sequenced was blood. The chain is built from TRBV4-1 and TRBJ1-1; TRBD1 matches at 7 bases. The CDR3, as DNA: TGCGCCAGCAGCCAAACCAACAGGGGGAACACTGAAGCTTTCTTT. This translates into CASSQTNRGNTEAFF.